Below are 15 T cell receptor beta chains sequenced from a single sample in a study of T cell repertoires in cytomegalovirus infection. Via MiXCR, TCRdb re-called the reads, giving one row per CDR3 protein. The sample yields approximately 220,000 distinct CDR3 sequences, 35% to 40% seen once. Their antigens remain unidentified. The sample here was CD8+ T cells from cultured PBMCs, taken from culture after CMV antigen stimulation. The origin of the receptors is a human donor in good health (CMV status not recorded). Some clones in this sample may be carry-over from other donors' samples.

V and J are TRBV6-2 or TRBV6-3 and TRBJ1-5, with a tentative D call TRBD1 (6 bases). CDR1 is MNHEY, CDR2 SVGEGT, per germline. The CDR3 extends over 17 amino acids. Trimming left V 6 bases short and J 0 bases short, with 18 bases between. CDR3 residues: CASSPDVGAYSNQPQHF. In DNA, the CDR3 is TGTGCCAGCAGCCCCGACGTGGGGGCCTATAGCAATCAGCCCCAGCATTTT.

This chain joins TRBV27 and TRBJ2-2; unclear D gene. Germline V lookup: CDR1 MNHEY, CDR2 SMNVEV (reference sequence). The CDR3 runs 14 residues. The V end was cut by 5 bases, the J end by 2 bases, with 9 bases between. Written as DNA, the CDR3 is TGTGCCAGCAGTCCCTCAGTAAACACCGGGGAGCTGTTTTTT. It codes for CASSPSVNTGELFF.

The chain links TRBV11-2 to TRBJ1-3; no definite D call. Trimming removed 3 bases from V and 6 bases from J, with 21 bases in between. This CDR3 has 17 amino acids. Germline V lookup: CDR1 SGHAT, CDR2 FQNNGV. CDR3 in amino acids: CASSFWRPTRDLNTIYF. CDR3 coding DNA: TGTGCCAGCAGCTTCTGGCGCCCGACCCGGGATTTAAACACCATATATTTT.

The chain joins TRBV11-2 to TRBJ1-2; the D is unclear. Germline V gene sequence: CDR1 SGHAT, CDR2 FQNNGV. The CDR3 has 16 amino acids. Trimming pared 4 bases from V and 6 bases from J, leaving 21 bases between. The CDR3 region has the DNA TGTGCCAGCAGCTCAACCCTGGTTGGGGTTGCGGATGGCTACACCTTC. This encodes CASSSTLVGVADGYTF.

The V and J genes are TRBV7-3 and TRBJ2-3; D is perhaps TRBD2 (5 bases). In germline, CDR1 is SGHTA, CDR2 FQGTGA. Deletions cut 1 base from V and 3 bases from J, with 14 bases between. The CDR3 sequence is 16 residues long. CDR3 bases: TGTGCCAGCAGCTTAAATGTCTATCGCGGGACAGATACGCAGTATTTT. Amino acid sequence: CASSLNVYRGTDTQYF.

Only a few counts were recorded for this clonotype. The CDR3 DNA reads TGTGCTAGTGGTTTTGTCCCTAACTATGGCTACACCTTC. Its protein product is CASGFVPNYGYTF. This chain links TRBV12-5 with TRBJ1-2; D unclear. V gave up 3 bases and J gave up 0 bases, with 5 bases separating them. This CDR3 comprises 13 residues. Germline V gives CDR1 LGHNT, CDR2 FRNRAP.

This clonotype has ten or more counts. The chain couples TRBV7-2 to TRBJ2-1, with 8 bases identical to TRBD2. CDR1 and CDR2 from the germline V gene are SGHTA and FQGNSA. The CDR3 has 12 amino acids. V lost 5 bases and J lost 15; bases outside the gene matches: 9. The CDR3 here is CASSTLAGTGFF. The CDR3 nucleotides are TGTGCCAGCAGCACTTTAGCGGGAACTGGGTTCTTC. Together with reference TRBV7-2 and TRBJ2-1, the CDR3 gives the full variable domain: GAGVSQSPSNKVTEKGKDVELRCDPISGHTALYWYRQSLGQGLEFLIYFQGNSAPDKSGLPSDRFSAERTGGSVSTLTIQRTQQEDSAVYLCASSTLAGTGFFGPGTRLTVL.

The chain is built from TRBV12-3 or TRBV12-4 and TRBJ2-3, with 7 positions matching TRBD2. Germline trimming cut 11 bases from V and 0 bases from J; bases unmatched to any gene: 5. CDR3 length equals 13 residues. The CDR3 is CACGTTSTDTQYF. CDR3 DNA: TGTGCCTGCGGGACTACTAGCACAGATACGCAGTATTTT.

This clonotype was recorded a few times. The rearrangement links TRBV12-5 to TRBJ1-5; the D gene is possibly TRBD1 (6 bases). The length of the CDR3 is 15 residues. Germline V lookup: CDR1 LGHNT, CDR2 FRNRAP. The ends were cut back, 0 bases at V and 4 bases at J, with 10 bases in the middle. The CDR3 reads CASGLVRTANQPQHF. The CDR3 nucleotides read TGTGCTAGTGGTTTGGTACGGACAGCAAATCAGCCCCAGCATTTT. Full variable domain (outside the CDR3, taken from reference TRBV12-5 and TRBJ1-5): DARVTQTPRHKVTEMGQEVTMRCQPILGHNTVFWYRQTMMQGLELLAYFRNRAPLDDSGMPKDRFSAEMPDATLATLKIQPSEPRDSAVYFCASGLVRTANQPQHFGDGTRLSIL.

There are a few counts of this clonotype. The chain is built from TRBV27 and TRBJ2-1; no definite D call. This CDR3 is built from 16 residues. Trimming pared 5 bases from V and 6 bases from J, leaving 20 bases between. Germline CDR1 reads MNHEY; CDR2 reads SMNVEV (reference sequence). CDR3 sequence: CASSQIPDKTSNEQFF. In DNA form, the CDR3 reads TGTGCCAGCAGTCAAATACCCGATAAAACCTCCAATGAGCAGTTCTTC.

This sequence joins TRBV10-3 and TRBJ2-3; the D is unclear. The CDR3 is made up of 12 amino acids. With 4 bases removed from V and 4 bases from J, the gap between germline ends came to 6 bases. In germline, CDR1 is ENHRY, CDR2 SYGVKD. CDR3 coding DNA: TGTGCCATCAGTGTAGTCGCAGATACGCAGTATTTT. Its translation: CAISVVADTQYF.

This clonotype was detected only a few times. The chain uses TRBV12-3 or TRBV12-4 and TRBJ2-2; TRBD1 matches at 8 bases. The CDR3 length is 17 residues. Trimming removed 2 bases from V and 2 bases from J; junction bases left unmatched: 7. The CDR3 DNA reads TGTGCCAGCAGTTTACCAGGACAGGGTGGTAACACCGGGGAGCTGTTTTTT. This translates into CASSLPGQGGNTGELFF.

The rearrangement joins TRBV29-1 to TRBJ2-1; 8 nucleotides match TRBD1. The CDR3 runs 14 residues. V trimming: 6 bases; J trimming: 2 bases; junction bases outside the gene matches: 6. Germline lookup yields CDR1 SQVTM and CDR2 ANQGSEA. The CDR3 region has the DNA TGCAGCGTACTCGGACAGGGCGCCTACAATGAGCAGTTCTTC. It specifies CSVLGQGAYNEQFF.

This clonotype has only a few counts. The genes are TRBV11-2 and TRBJ2-3, with 9 positions matching TRBD2. Germline V gene data show CDR1 as SGHAT and CDR2 as FQNNGV. V trimming: 1 base; J trimming: 4 bases; junction bases outside the gene matches: 6. This CDR3 has 16 residues. The CDR3 sequence: CASSLGLAGTPDTQYF. CDR3 bases: TGTGCCAGCAGCTTAGGGCTAGCGGGGACCCCAGATACGCAGTATTTT.

CDR3 bases: TGTGCCAGCAGTGAATCGGGAAGCGGCTACACCTTC. Its protein is CASSESGSGYTF. V gene TRBV2 combines with J gene TRBJ1-2; D call uncertain. Trimming took 2 bases from V and 8 from J, leaving 9 bases between them. Germline V CDR1 and CDR2: SNHLY, FYNNEI. The CDR3 has 12 amino acids.